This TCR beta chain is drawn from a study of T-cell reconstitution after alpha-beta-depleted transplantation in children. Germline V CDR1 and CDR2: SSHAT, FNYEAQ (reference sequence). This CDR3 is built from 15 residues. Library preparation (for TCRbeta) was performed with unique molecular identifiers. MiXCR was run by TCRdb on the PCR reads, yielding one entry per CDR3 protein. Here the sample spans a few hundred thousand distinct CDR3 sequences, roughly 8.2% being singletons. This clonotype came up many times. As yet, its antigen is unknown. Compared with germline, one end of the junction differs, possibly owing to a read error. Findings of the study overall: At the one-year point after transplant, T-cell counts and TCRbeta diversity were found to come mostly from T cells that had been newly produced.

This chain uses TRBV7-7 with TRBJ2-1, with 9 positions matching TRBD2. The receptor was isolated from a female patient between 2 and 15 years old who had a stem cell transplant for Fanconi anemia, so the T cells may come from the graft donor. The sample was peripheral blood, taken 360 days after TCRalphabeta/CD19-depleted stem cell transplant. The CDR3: CASSLAAGGNNEQFF. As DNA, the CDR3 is TGTGCCAGCAGTTTAGCGGCGGGGGGGAACAATGAGCAGTTCTTC.